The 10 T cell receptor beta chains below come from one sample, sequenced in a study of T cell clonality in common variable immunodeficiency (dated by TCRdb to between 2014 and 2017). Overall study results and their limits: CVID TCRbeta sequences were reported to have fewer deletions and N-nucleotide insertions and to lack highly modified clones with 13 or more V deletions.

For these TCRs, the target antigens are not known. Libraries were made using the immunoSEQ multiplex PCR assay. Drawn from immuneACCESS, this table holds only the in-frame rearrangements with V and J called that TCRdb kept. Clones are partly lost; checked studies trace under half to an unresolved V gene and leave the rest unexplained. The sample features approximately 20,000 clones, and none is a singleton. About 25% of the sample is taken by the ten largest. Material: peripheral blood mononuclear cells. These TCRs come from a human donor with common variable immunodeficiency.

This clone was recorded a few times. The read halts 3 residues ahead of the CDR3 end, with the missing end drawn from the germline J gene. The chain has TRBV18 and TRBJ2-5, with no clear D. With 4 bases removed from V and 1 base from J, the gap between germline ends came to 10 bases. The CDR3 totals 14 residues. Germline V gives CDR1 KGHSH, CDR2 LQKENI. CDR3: CASSLGRAQETQYF. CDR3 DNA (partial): TGTGCCAGCTCACTGGGCAGAGCCCAAGAGACC. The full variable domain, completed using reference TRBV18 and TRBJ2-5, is NAGVMQNPRHLVRRRGQEARLRCSPMKGHSHVYWYRQLPEEGLKFMVYLQKENIIDESGMPKERFSAEFPKEGPSILRIQQVVRGDSAAYFCASSLGRAQETQYFGPGTRLLVL.

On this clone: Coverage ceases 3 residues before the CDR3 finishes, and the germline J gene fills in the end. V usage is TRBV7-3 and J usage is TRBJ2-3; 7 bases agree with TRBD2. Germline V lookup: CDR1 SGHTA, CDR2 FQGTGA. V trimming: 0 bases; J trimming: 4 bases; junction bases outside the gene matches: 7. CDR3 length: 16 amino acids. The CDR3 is CASSLTAGVWADTQYF. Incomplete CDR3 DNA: TGTGCCAGCAGCTTAACTGCGGGAGTTTGGGCAGATACG.

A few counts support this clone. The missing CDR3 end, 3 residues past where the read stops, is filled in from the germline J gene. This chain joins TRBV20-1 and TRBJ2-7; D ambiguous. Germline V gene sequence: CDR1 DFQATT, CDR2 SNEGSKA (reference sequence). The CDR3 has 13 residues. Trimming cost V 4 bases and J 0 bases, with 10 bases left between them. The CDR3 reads CSATDTSSYEQYF. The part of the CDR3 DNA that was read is TGCAGTGCTACCGACACCTCCTCCTACGAG.

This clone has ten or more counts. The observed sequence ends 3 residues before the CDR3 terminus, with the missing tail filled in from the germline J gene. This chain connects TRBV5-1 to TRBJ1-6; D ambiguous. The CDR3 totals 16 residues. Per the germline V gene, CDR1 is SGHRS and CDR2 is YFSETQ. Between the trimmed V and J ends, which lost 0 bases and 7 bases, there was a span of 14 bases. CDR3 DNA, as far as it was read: TGCGCCAGCAGCTTGGGGGCGGCGGGGTCAAATTCACCC. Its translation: CASSLGAAGSNSP. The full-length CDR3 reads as CASSLGAAGSNSPLHF.

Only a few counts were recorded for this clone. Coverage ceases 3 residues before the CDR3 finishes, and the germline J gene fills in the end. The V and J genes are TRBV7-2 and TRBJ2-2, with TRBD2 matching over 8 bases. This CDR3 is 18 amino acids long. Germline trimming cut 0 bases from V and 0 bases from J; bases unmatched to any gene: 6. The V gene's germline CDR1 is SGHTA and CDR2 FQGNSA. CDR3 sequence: CASSLAWVAGTNTGELFF. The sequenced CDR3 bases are TGTGCCAGCAGCTTAGCGTGGGTAGCGGGGACGAACACCGGGGAG.

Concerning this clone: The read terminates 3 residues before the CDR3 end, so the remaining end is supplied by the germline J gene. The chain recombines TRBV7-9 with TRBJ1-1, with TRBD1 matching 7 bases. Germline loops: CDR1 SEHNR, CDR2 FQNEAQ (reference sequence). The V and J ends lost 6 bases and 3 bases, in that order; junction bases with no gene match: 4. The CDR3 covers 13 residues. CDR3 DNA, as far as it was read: TGTGCCAGCAGAGGGGGCGCATACACTGAA. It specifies CASRGGAYTE. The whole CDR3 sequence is CASRGGAYTEAFF.

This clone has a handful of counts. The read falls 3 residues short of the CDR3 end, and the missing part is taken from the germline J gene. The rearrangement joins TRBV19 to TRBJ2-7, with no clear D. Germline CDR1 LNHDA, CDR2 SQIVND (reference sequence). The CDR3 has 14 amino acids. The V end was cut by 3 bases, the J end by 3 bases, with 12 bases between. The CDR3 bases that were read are TGTGCCAGTAGTATTAATGCAGGAAACTACGAG. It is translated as CASSINAGNYE. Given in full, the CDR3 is CASSINAGNYEQYF.

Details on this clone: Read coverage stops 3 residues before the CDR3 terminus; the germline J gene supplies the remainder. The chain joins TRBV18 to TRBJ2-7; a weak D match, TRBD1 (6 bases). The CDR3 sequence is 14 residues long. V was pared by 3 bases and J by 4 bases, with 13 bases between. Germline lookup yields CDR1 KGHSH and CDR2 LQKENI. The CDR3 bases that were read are TGTGCCAGCTCACCGACAGGCTCCGGATACGAG. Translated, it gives CASSPTGSGYE. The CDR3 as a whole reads CASSPTGSGYEQYF.

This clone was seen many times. Partial CDR3 DNA: TGTGCCTGGAGTGACGGACAGGACTCACCC. Protein product: CAWSDGQDSP. The full CDR3 reads CAWSDGQDSPLHF. The genes are TRBV30 and TRBJ1-6, with 7 bases matching TRBD1. Read coverage stops 3 residues before the CDR3 terminus; the germline J gene supplies the remainder. This CDR3 region has 13 residues. Germline assignment: CDR1 GTSNPN and CDR2 SVGIG (reference sequence). V shed 1 base, J shed 10 bases, and the junction held 4 bases outside the gene matches.

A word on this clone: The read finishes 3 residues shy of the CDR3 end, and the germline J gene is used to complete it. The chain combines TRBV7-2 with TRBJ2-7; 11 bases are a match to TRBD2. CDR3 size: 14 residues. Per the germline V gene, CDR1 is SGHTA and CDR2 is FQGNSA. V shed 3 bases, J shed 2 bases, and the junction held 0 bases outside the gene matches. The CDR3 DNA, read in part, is TGTGCCAGCAGCTTTAGCGGGGGGGCCTACGAG. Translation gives CASSFSGGAYE. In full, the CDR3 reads CASSFSGGAYEQYF.